Reported below is one TCR beta chain. One end of the junction does not line up with germline, which may come from a read error. These data originate in a study of shared clonotypes between healthy human individuals. Some clones are missing from TCRdb's copy, which holds only in-frame ones; the method was immunoSEQ multiplex PCR. This table has about 1.1 million clones, 77% appearing once. The CDR3 runs to 13 residues. Germline V lookup: CDR1 SQVTM, CDR2 ANQGSEA. Sequencing used memory CD4+ T cells from PBMCs. Indicated subset: CD45RA-negative fraction. V is TRBV29-1 and J is TRBJ2-2, with a weak D call TRBD2 (5 bases). This clonotype was obtained from a man in his late teens or twenties in good health. Some clones in this sample may be carry-over from other donors' samples. The CDR3 loop reads CSVLDPPAGELFF. CDR3 coding DNA: TGCAGCGTCCTAGATCCTCCCGCCGGGGAGCTGTTCTTT.